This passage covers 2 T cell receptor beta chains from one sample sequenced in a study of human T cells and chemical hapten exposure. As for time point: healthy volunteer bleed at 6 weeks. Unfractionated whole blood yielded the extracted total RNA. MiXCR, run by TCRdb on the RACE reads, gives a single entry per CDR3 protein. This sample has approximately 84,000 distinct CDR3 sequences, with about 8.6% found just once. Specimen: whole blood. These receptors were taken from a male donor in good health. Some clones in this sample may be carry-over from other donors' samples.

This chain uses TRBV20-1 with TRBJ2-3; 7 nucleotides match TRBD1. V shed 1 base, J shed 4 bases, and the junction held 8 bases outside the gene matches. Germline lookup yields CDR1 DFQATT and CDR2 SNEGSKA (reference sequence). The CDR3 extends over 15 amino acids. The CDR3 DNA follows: TGCAGTGCTAGAGGGGAAGGGGGCTCGCCAGATACGCAGTATTTT. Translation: CSARGEGGSPDTQYF.

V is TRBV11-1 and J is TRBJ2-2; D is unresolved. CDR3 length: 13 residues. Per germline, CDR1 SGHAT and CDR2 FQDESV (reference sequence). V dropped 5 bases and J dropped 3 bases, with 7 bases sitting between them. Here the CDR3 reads CASSPQYTGELFF. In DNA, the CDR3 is TGTGCCAGCAGCCCACAGTACACCGGGGAGCTGTTTTTT. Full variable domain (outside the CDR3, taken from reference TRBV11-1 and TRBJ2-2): EAEVAQSPRYKITEKSQAVAFWCDPISGHATLYWYRQILGQGPELLVQFQDESVVDDSQLPKDRFSAERLKGVDSTLKIQPAELGDSAMYLCASSPQYTGELFFGEGSRLTVL.